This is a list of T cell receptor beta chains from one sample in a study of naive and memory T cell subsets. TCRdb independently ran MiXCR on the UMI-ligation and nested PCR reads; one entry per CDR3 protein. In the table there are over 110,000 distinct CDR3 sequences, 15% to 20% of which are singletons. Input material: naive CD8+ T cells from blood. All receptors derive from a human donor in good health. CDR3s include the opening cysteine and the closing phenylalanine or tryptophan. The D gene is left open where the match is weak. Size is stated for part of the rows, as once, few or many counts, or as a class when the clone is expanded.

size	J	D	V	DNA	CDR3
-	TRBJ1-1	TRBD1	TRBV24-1	TGTGCCACCAGTGAAACAGGGGGCGGAACTGAAGCTTTCTTT	CATSETGGGTEAFF
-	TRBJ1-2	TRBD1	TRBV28	TGTGCCAGCAGCCACTCTAGGACAGGGTGGTATGGCTACACCTTC	CASSHSRTGWYGYTF
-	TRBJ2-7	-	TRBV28	TGTGCCAGCACCGGGAGCTCCTACGAGCAGTACTTC	CASTGSSYEQYF
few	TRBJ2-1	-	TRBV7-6	TGTGCCAGCATCGGAAATTTGGAGCAGTTCTTC	CASIGNLEQFF
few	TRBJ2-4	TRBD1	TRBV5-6	TGTGCCAGCAGCGGGACAGGGGGTACCTTAGCCAAAAACATTCAGTACTTC	CASSGTGGTLAKNIQYF
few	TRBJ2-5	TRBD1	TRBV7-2	TGTGCCAGCAGCACCGGACAGGGCTACCAAGAGACCCAGTACTTC	CASSTGQGYQETQYF
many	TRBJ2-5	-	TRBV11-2	TGTGCCAGCAGCTTGCAAGAGACCCAGTACTTC	CASSLQETQYF
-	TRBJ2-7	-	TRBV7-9	TGTGCCAGCAACTCCCGCGCGGACGGAGTCGTCCCCCCCTCCTACGAGCAGTACTTC	CASNSRADGVVPPSYEQYF
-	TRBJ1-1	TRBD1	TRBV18	TGTGCCAGCTCACCACCGGACAGGGTAGAAGCTTTCTTT	CASSPPDRVEAFF
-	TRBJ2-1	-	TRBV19	TGTGCCAGTAGTATAACCGGGACGGGTGAGCAGTTCTTC	CASSITGTGEQFF
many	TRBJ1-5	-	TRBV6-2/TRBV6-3	TGTGCCAGCAGTTACCTACAGGGTGGGGGCAATCAGCCCCAGCATTTT	CASSYLQGGGNQPQHF
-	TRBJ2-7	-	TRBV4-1	TGCGCCAGCAGCCAAGCTGGGTACGATTTCTACGAGCAGTACTTC	CASSQAGYDFYEQYF
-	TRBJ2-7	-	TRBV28	TGTGCCAGCAGTTCAGCGGCACGCTCCTACGAGCAGTACTTC	CASSSAARSYEQYF
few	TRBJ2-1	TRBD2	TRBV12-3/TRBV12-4	TGTGCCAGCACCGTGCGGGAGGCCTACTCCTACAATGAGCAGTTCTTC	CASTVREAYSYNEQFF
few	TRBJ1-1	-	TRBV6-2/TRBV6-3	TGTGCCAGCAGACGGCTGAGCACTGAAGCTTTCTTT	CASRRLSTEAFF
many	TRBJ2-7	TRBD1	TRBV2	TGTGCCACCACAGGGGTCTACTCCTACGAGCAGTACTTC	CATTGVYSYEQYF
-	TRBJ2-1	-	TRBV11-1	TGTGCCAGCAGCTCCGGGACAAGGGGTTATGAGCAGTTCTTC	CASSSGTRGYEQFF
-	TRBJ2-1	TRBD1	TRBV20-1	TGCAGTGCTACGTCACCGGGACAGGGTTTGAATGAGCAGTTCTTC	CSATSPGQGLNEQFF
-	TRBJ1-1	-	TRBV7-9	TGTGCCAGCAGCTTAGCTGGGGGAGGGTACACTGAAGCTTTCTTT	CASSLAGGGYTEAFF
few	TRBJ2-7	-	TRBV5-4	TGTGCCAGCAGCCCCAACGACGGGCTGCCCTACGAGCAGTACTTC	CASSPNDGLPYEQYF
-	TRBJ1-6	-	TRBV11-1	TGTGCCAGCAGCTTTGAGGGAGAATCACCCCTCCACTTT	CASSFEGESPLHF
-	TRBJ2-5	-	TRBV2	TGTGCCAGCAGAGACCAAGGGGGGTTTGAGACCCAGTACTTC	CASRDQGGFETQYF
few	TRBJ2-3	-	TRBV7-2	TGTGCCAGCAGCTTGATGGGGGTCTGGGGCACAGATACGCAGTATTTT	CASSLMGVWGTDTQYF
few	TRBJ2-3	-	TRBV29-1	TGCAGCGTAGCCGATGGGTCAGGGACGACAGATACGCAGTATTTT	CSVADGSGTTDTQYF
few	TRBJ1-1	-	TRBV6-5	TGTGCCAGCAGTTACTCGATTACAGGAAATAGGAACACTGAAGCTTTCTTT	CASSYSITGNRNTEAFF
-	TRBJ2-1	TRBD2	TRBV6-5	TGTGCCAGCAGTTACGGGACTAGTGGCAATGAGCAGTTCTTC	CASSYGTSGNEQFF
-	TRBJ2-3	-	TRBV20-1	TGCAGTGCTAGACCGAACAGGGTATACACAGATACGCAGTATTTT	CSARPNRVYTDTQYF
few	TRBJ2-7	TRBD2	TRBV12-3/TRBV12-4	TGTGCCAGCTCCGCAACGGGAGGTGAGCAGTACTTC	CASSATGGEQYF
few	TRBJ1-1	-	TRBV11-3	TGTGCCAGCAGCCCTAACAACGGAGGACCGAACACTGAAGCTTTCTTT	CASSPNNGGPNTEAFF
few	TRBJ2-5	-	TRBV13	TGTGCCAGCACTTCGACTGCGCAGGGGGAGACCCAGTACTTC	CASTSTAQGETQYF
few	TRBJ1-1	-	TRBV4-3	TGCGCCAGCAGCCAAGATCTTCTGGGTTCGGAAGCTTTCTTT	CASSQDLLGSEAFF
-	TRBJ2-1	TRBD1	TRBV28	TGTGCCAGCCACTTGACAGGGGGGGATCAGGAGCAGTTCTTC	CASHLTGGDQEQFF
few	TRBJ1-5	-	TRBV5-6	TGTGCCAGCAGCCTTAATGACGGGGGGTTCAATCAGCCCCAGCATTTT	CASSLNDGGFNQPQHF
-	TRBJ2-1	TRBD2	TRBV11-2	TGTGCCAGCAGCTTAGGGACTAGCGTCAGGTTGAACAATGAGCAGTTCTTC	CASSLGTSVRLNNEQFF
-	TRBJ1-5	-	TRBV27	TGTGCCAGCAGCGGGGAGGGCCCCGGCATCGGAAGCAATCAGCCCCAGCATTTT	CASSGEGPGIGSNQPQHF
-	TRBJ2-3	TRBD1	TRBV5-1	TGCGCCAGCAGCGTACAGGGGGCCAGCACAGATACGCAGTATTTT	CASSVQGASTDTQYF
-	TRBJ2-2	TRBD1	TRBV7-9	TGTGCCAGCAGCTCCTTAGGTCGGGACAGGAGCAACACCGGGGAGCTGTTTTTT	CASSSLGRDRSNTGELFF
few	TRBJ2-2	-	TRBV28	TGTGCCAGCAGCGAGGAGAAGAACACCGGGGAGCTGTTTTTT	CASSEEKNTGELFF
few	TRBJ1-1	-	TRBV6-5	TGTGCCAGCAACGGGGCCAACACTGAAGCTTTCTTT	CASNGANTEAFF
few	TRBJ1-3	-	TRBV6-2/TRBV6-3	TGTGCCAGCAGTTACGGGGATTTCGAAAACACCATATATTTT	CASSYGDFENTIYF
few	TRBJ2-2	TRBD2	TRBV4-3	TGCGCCAGCAGCGGGGGAGGGCCTCTGGGGACCGGGGAGCTGTTTTTT	CASSGGGPLGTGELFF
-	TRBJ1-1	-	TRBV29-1	TGCAGCCACACGAGCCGGGACACCTCCCCAGGCATGAACACTGAAGCTTTCTTT	CSHTSRDTSPGMNTEAFF
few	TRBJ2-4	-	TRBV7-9	TGTGCCAGCAGCTCCGGGACACCCTTAGCCAAAAACATTCAGTACTTC	CASSSGTPLAKNIQYF